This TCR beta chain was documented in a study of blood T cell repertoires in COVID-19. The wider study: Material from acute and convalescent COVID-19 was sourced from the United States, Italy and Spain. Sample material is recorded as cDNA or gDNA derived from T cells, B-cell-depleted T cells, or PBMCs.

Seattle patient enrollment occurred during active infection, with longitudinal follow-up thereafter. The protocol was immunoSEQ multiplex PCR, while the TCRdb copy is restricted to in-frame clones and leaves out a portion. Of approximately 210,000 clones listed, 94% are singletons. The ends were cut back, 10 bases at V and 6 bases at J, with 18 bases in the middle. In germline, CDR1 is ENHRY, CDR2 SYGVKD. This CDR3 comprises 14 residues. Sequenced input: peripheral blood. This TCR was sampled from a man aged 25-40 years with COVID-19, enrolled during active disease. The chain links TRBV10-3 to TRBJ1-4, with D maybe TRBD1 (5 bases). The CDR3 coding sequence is TGTGCCACCTATAACGGGGGTTCGGATGAAAAACTGTTTTTT. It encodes CATYNGGSDEKLFF.